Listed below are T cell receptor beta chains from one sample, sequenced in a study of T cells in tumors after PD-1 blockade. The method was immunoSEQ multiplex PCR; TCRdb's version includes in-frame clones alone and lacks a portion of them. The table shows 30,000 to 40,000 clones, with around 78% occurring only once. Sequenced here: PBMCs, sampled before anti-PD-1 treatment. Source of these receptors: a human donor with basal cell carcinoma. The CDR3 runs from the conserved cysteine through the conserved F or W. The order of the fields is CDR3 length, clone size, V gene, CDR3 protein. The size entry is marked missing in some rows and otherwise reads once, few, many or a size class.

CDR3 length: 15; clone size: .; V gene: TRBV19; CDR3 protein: CASKRDRATNEKLFF
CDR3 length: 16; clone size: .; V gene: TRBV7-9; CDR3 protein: CASSLRGYTSTDTQYF
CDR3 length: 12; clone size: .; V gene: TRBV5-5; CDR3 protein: CASQTPNTEAFF
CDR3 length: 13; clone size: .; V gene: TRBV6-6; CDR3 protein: CASIRQGADGYTF
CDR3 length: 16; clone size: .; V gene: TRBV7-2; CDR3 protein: CASSVGLAGGLNEQFF
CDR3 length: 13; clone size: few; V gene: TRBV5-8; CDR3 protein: CAGGVLNTGELFF
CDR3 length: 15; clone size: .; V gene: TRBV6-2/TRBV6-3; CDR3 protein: CASSYPGTANQPQHF
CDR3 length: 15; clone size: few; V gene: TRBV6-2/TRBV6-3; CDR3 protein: CASSNGGNSGNTIYF
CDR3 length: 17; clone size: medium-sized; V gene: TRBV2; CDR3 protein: CASSEEASGNSYNEQFF
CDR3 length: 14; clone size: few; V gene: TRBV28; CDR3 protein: CASSPSISGNIQYF
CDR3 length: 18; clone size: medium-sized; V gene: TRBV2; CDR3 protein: CASSDVGPRDRGEVEQYF
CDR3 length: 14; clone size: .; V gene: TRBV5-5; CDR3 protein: CASSFGGANYGYTF
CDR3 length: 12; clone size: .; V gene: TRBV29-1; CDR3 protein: CSVELGGGELFF
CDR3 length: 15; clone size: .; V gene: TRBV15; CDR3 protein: CATSRDKTAFNEQFF
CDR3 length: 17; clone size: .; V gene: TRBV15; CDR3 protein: CATSRVKGQGAGQPQHF
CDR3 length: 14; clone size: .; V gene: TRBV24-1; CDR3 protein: CATSGSPPDEKLFF
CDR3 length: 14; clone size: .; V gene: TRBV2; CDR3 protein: CASRPDRGRDTQYF
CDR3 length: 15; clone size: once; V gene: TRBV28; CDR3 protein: CASSLSGQGIYEQYF
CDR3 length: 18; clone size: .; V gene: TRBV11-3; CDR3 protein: CASSVRGATGSSGNTIYF
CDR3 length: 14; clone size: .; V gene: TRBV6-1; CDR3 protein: CASSEARGSVAQHF
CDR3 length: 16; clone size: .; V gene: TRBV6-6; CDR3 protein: CASSYSAQGRAGELFF
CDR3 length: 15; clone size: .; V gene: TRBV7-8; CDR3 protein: CASSLTQGSGNTIYF
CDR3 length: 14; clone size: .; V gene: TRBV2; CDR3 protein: CASSVLAGYNEQYF
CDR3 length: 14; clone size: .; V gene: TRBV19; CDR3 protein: CASNGFLSNQPQHF
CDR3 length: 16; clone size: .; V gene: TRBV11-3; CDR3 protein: CASSLRVNTVYNEQFF
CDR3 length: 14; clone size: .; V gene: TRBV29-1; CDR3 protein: CSVERGRGNTEAFF
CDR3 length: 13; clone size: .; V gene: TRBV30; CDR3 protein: CAWVAVRNTEAFF
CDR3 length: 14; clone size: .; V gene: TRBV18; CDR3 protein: CASSPPTGSHEAFF